Listed below are T cell receptor beta chains from one sample, sequenced in a study of T cell repertoires in cytomegalovirus infection. The antigens these receptors bind are not known. TCRdb re-derived calls from the reads in MiXCR, one entry per CDR3 protein. The sample lists under 850,000 distinct CDR3 sequences, around 35% occurring once. The sequencing used cultured PBMCs, collected from culture after CMV antigen stimulation. Receptors were obtained from a human donor in good health (CMV status not recorded). Some clones in this sample may be carry-over from other donors' samples. Each CDR3 is given without its conserved first and last residue.

TRBJ2-4 | 13 | TRBV5-4 | ASSLVGEGKNIQY
TRBJ2-7 | 15 | TRBV7-9 | ASSPGPGSPEQYEQY
TRBJ2-3 | 9 | TRBV10-3 | AIRAGNTQY
TRBJ1-2 | 11 | TRBV20-1 | SVQVGGAGGYT
TRBJ2-7 | 13 | TRBV7-6 | ASTVGASGTYEQY
TRBJ1-2 | 11 | TRBV7-6 | ASSLGPVYGYT
TRBJ2-7 | 13 | TRBV24-1 | ATRGPGQGTYEQY
TRBJ2-1 | 11 | TRBV2 | ASSPSVGVKQF
TRBJ2-1 | 14 | TRBV2 | ASSVRLAGDENEQF
TRBJ1-1 | 12 | TRBV7-9 | ASSWTGSGTEAF
TRBJ1-2 | 10 | TRBV7-2 | ASSPGLRHHT
TRBJ1-1 | 11 | TRBV7-2 | ASSRSENTEAF
TRBJ2-7 | 12 | TRBV12-3/TRBV12-4 | ASSLTLLGYEQY
TRBJ1-6 | 10 | TRBV15 | ATSVRNSPLH
TRBJ2-5 | 13 | TRBV20-1 | SARRTGPYQETQY
TRBJ1-1 | 10 | TRBV20-1 | SASPGHTEAF
TRBJ1-4 | 13 | TRBV5-1 | ASSPTGFPNEKLF
TRBJ2-1 | 14 | TRBV5-4 | ASSFAGLAGVNEQF
TRBJ2-1 | 13 | TRBV6-2/TRBV6-3 | ASSWDRVNWNEQF
TRBJ2-1 | 14 | TRBV27 | ASSLSTGVPYNEQF
TRBJ2-5 | 12 | TRBV20-1 | SARSGTIKETQY
TRBJ1-1 | 11 | TRBV7-9 | ASSLSGVSEAF
TRBJ2-3 | 11 | TRBV6-1 | ASSEALPDTQY
TRBJ1-1 | 10 | TRBV15 | ATSRDRDEAF
TRBJ1-4 | 13 | TRBV19 | ASNWRIATNEKLF
TRBJ1-2 | 12 | TRBV7-6 | ASSAPGEHYGYT
TRBJ2-5 | 13 | TRBV7-2 | ASSLGQGFGETQY
TRBJ2-7 | 13 | TRBV7-2 | ASSKLAAVSYEQY
TRBJ1-1 | 11 | TRBV27 | ASAPGRFTEAF
TRBJ1-3 | 12 | TRBV2 | ATRPTVSGNTIY
TRBJ2-4 | 10 | TRBV20-1 | SARSQGNIQY
TRBJ1-1 | 12 | TRBV19 | ASCFDRQGTEAF
TRBJ2-1 | 11 | TRBV15 | ASREGGRNEQF
TRBJ2-5 | 10 | TRBV2 | ARRGDEETQY
TRBJ2-5 | 13 | TRBV19 | ASNYRDSPFGAQY
TRBJ2-1 | 14 | TRBV20-1 | SASSLREGRFNEQF
TRBJ1-2 | 14 | TRBV12-3/TRBV12-4 | ASWGGTDRIGYGYT
TRBJ1-2 | 12 | TRBV6-8 | ASREDRANYGYT
TRBJ2-5 | 14 | TRBV7-9 | ASSTGLAGVSETQY
TRBJ1-3 | 12 | TRBV12-3/TRBV12-4 | ASSPPGMVDTIY
TRBJ2-7 | 12 | TRBV20-1 | SALQVAGRYEQY
TRBJ1-1 | 14 | TRBV5-6 | ASRWGAESQNTEAF
TRBJ2-2 | 14 | TRBV7-2 | ASSLNPGVDTGELF
TRBJ2-2 | 14 | TRBV7-2 | ASSPFLAGVGGELF
TRBJ2-5 | 11 | TRBV5-4 | ASSLTGEATQY
TRBJ1-5 | 13 | TRBV6-1 | ARSESQGPNQPQH
TRBJ2-5 | 9 | TRBV2 | ASNAEETQY
TRBJ2-7 | 13 | TRBV7-2 | ASRWGVATPYEQY